The next 29 T cell receptor beta chains were all read from a single sample in a study of cytomegalovirus exposure and HLA in healthy donors. PCR used 60 Vbeta primers and 13 Jbeta primers. Using immunoSEQ multiplex PCR, the repertoire was profiled, and TCRdb retains in-frame clones only, with some absent. The table records 110,000 or so clones, roughly four fifths of them present only once. Sequenced material: PBMCs. The source is a middle-aged man in good health and CMV-seropositive.

The rearrangement joins TRBV11-2 to TRBJ1-3; maybe TRBD1 (5 bases). CDR1 and CDR2 (germline): SGHAT, FQNNGV. The CDR3 is 16 amino acids. V was pared by 5 bases and J by 4 bases, with 18 bases between. This CDR3 is CASSPRTKSAGNTIYF. In nucleotides, the CDR3 is TGTGCCAGCAGCCCCAGGACAAAATCGGCCGGAAACACCATATATTTT.

The chain is built from TRBV4-3 and TRBJ1-5; 7 nucleotides match TRBD1. This CDR3 spans 14 amino acids. Germline CDR1 reads LGHNA; CDR2 reads YSLEER. Unmatched junction bases numbered 3, after V lost 4 bases and J lost 3 bases. The CDR3 sequence is CASSPDRSNQPQHF. The CDR3, as DNA: TGCGCCAGCAGCCCGGACAGGTCCAATCAGCCCCAGCATTTT.

This chain connects TRBV6-1 to TRBJ1-1; D is unclear. From germline, CDR1 is MNHNS and CDR2 SASEGT. The CDR3 contains 15 residues. The V and J ends lost 4 bases and 3 bases respectively, with 15 bases between them. The CDR3 sequence is CASSGSPQVDTEAFF. The CDR3 region has the DNA TGTGCCAGCAGTGGAAGTCCCCAGGTGGACACTGAAGCTTTCTTT.

The J gene is TRBJ1-2, the V gene TRBV7-9; 10 nucleotides align to TRBD1. Germline V gene sequence: CDR1 SEHNR, CDR2 FQNEAQ (reference sequence). Trimming took 5 bases from V and 4 from J; bases not matched to a gene: 4. The CDR3 runs 14 residues. The CDR3 coding sequence is TGTGCCAGCAGCCTGACAGGGGGCACCTATGGCTACACCTTC. The encoded protein is CASSLTGGTYGYTF. The full variable domain, rest sourced from reference TRBV7-9 and TRBJ1-2, is DTGVSQNPRHKITKRGQNVTFRCDPISEHNRLYWYRQTLGQGPEFLTYFQNEAQLEKSRLLSDRFSAERPKGSFSTLEIQRTEQGDSAMYLCASSLTGGTYGYTFGSGTRLTVV.

This rearrangement joins TRBV29-1 to TRBJ2-2; 7 bases are shared with TRBD1. The V segment lost 2 bases and the J segment 8 bases; nucleotides outside the gene matches: 5. The CDR3 spans 13 residues. Germline CDR1 SQVTM, CDR2 ANQGSEA. CDR3 in DNA: TGCAGCGTTGAAAAGACAGGGTCTGGGGAGCTGTTTTTT. This translates into CSVEKTGSGELFF.

The rearrangement joins TRBV19 to TRBJ1-3; no definite D call. The CDR3 has 14 amino acids. V lost 5 bases to trimming and J lost 3 bases, with 11 bases between them. Germline V gene sequence: CDR1 LNHDA, CDR2 SQIVND (reference sequence). The CDR3 loop is CASSLWSSGNTIYF. The DNA of the CDR3 is TGTGCCAGTAGTCTCTGGAGCAGTGGAAACACCATATATTTT. The variable domain in full, with the rest retrieved from reference TRBV19 and TRBJ1-3, is DGGITQSPKYLFRKEGQNVTLSCEQNLNHDAMYWYRQDPGQGLRLIYYSQIVNDFQKGDIAEGYSVSREKKESFPLTVTSAQKNPTAFYLCASSLWSSGNTIYFGEGSWLTVV.

The chain links TRBV5-1 to TRBJ2-5; 7 bases match TRBD1. Trimming removed 0 bases from V and 4 bases from J; junction bases left unmatched: 3. Germline lookup yields CDR1 SGHRS and CDR2 YFSETQ. The CDR3 length is 14 residues. The CDR3 DNA sequence: TGCGCCAGCAGCTTGGGGGACAGTACAGAGACCCAGTACTTC. It specifies CASSLGDSTETQYF.

Details on this clone: Within the sample, other DNA sequences also encode this same CDR3. The chain uses TRBV19 and TRBJ1-5, with D unresolved. The CDR3 sequence is 14 residues long. The V gene's germline CDR1 is LNHDA and CDR2 SQIVND (reference sequence). Trimming shortened V by 3 bases and J by 0 bases, and 6 bases separated the two germline ends. Here the CDR3 DNA reads TGTGCCAGTAGTATCCGAGATAGCAATCAGCCCCAGCATTTT. Translated, it gives CASSIRDSNQPQHF.

The rearrangement joins TRBV28 to TRBJ2-7; 10 bases are a match to TRBD1. The CDR3 contains 16 residues. Germline trimming cut 2 bases from V and 1 base from J; bases unmatched to any gene: 5. Per the germline V gene, CDR1 is MDHEN and CDR2 is SYDVKM. As DNA, the CDR3 is TGTGCCAGCAGTTTAGCGAGGGGACAGGGGTCCTACGAGCAGTACTTC. Amino acids: CASSLARGQGSYEQYF.

The V gene is TRBV7-2, the J gene TRBJ1-6; tentative D call: TRBD1 (5 bases). Looked up from germline, CDR1 is SGHTA and CDR2 is FQGNSA. The CDR3 has 12 residues. V shed 8 bases and J shed 13 bases, with 15 bases lying between them. The CDR3 nucleotides are TGTGCCAGCCATCAGGGTGTTGGGCCCCTCCACTTT. It is translated as CASHQGVGPLHF.

There are a few counts of this clone. The chain is built from TRBV6-5 and TRBJ2-1, with 8 bases lining up with TRBD2. Germline V lookup: CDR1 MNHEY, CDR2 SVGAGI. Unmatched junction bases numbered 10, after V lost 2 bases and J lost 7 bases. This CDR3 is built from 16 residues. CDR3 bases: TGTGCCAGCAGTTACGGGCGACAGCGGGGGCGGAATGAGCAGTTCTTC. Translated: CASSYGRQRGRNEQFF.

This chain uses TRBV2 with TRBJ1-2; no clear D. The V end lost 7 bases, the J end lost 4 bases, and 13 bases lay between the germline ends. The CDR3 runs to 13 residues. Germline CDR1 is SNHLY and CDR2 is FYNNEI. The CDR3 DNA follows: TGTGCCAGCACGCGGGAGGGCGTCTATGGCTACACCTTC. Translation: CASTREGVYGYTF. The full variable domain, its missing parts supplied by reference TRBV2 and TRBJ1-2, is EPEVTQTPSHQVTQMGQEVILRCVPISNHLYFYWYRQILGQKVEFLVSFYNNEISEKSEIFDDQFSVERPDGSNFTLKIRSTKLEDSAMYFCASTREGVYGYTFGSGTRLTVV.

This sequence joins TRBV5-5 and TRBJ2-7; 8 nucleotides align to TRBD1. V shed 0 bases and J 2 bases; nucleotides not matched to a gene: 4. The CDR3 consists of 15 residues. Germline assignment: CDR1 SGHKS and CDR2 YYEKEE (reference sequence). The CDR3 loop reads CASSLAGTGTYEQYF. The CDR3 region has the DNA TGTGCCAGCAGCTTGGCGGGGACAGGTACCTACGAGCAGTACTTC.

This sequence joins TRBV6-5 and TRBJ2-1; 7 bases map to TRBD1. V lost 2 bases and J lost 6; bases outside the gene matches: 1. The V gene's germline CDR1 is MNHEY and CDR2 SVGAGI. CDR3 size: 13 residues. CDR3 coding DNA: TGTGCCAGCAGTTACCGACAGGGCAATGAGCAGTTCTTC. Translated: CASSYRQGNEQFF.

The V gene is TRBV9, the J gene TRBJ2-3; tentative D call: TRBD2 (5 bases). V was pared by 4 bases and J by 0 bases, with 6 bases between. Per germline, CDR1 SGDLS and CDR2 YYNGEE. There are 13 residues in the CDR3. The CDR3 bases are TGTGCCAGCAGCTCGGGGAGCACAGATACGCAGTATTTT. Protein product: CASSSGSTDTQYF.

This clone was observed once. J is TRBJ2-7 and V is TRBV9; 9 bases line up with TRBD2. Germline CDR1 SGDLS, CDR2 YYNGEE. V was clipped by 4 bases and J by 2 bases; unmatched bases: 7. CDR3 length: 15 residues. CDR3 protein: CASSPAGGTTYEQYF. Here the CDR3 DNA reads TGTGCCAGCAGCCCCGCGGGAGGGACCACCTACGAGCAGTACTTC. Full variable domain (rest looked up from reference TRBV9 and TRBJ2-7): DSGVTQTPKHLITATGQRVTLRCSPRSGDLSVYWYQQSLDQGLQFLIQYYNGEERAKGNILERFSAQQFPDLHSELNLSSLELGDSALYFCASSPAGGTTYEQYFGPGTRLTVT.

The V and J genes are TRBV11-2 and TRBJ2-2; D call uncertain. From germline, CDR1 is SGHAT and CDR2 FQNNGV. The V gene lost 1 base and the J gene lost 2 bases, with 5 bases spanning the gap. This CDR3 is 14 amino acids long. CDR3 nucleotides: TGTGCCAGCAGCTTAGTTCCAAACACCGGGGAGCTGTTTTTT. The encoded protein is CASSLVPNTGELFF.

This rearrangement joins TRBV7-9 to TRBJ1-6; weak D call: TRBD1 (6 bases). The V gene lost 3 bases and the J gene lost 7 bases, with 16 bases spanning the gap. The length of the CDR3 is 16 residues. Germline V CDR1 and CDR2: SEHNR, FQNEAQ (reference sequence). CDR3 protein: CASSFSDRPLNSPLHF. Written as DNA, the CDR3 is TGTGCCAGCAGCTTCTCTGACAGGCCTTTGAATTCACCCCTCCACTTT. Looking up the rest from reference TRBV7-9 and TRBJ1-6 gives the full variable domain: DTGVSQNPRHKITKRGQNVTFRCDPISEHNRLYWYRQTLGQGPEFLTYFQNEAQLEKSRLLSDRFSAERPKGSFSTLEIQRTEQGDSAMYLCASSFSDRPLNSPLHFGNGTRLTVT.

This clone came up a few times. This chain joins TRBV5-4 and TRBJ2-5; tentative D call: TRBD2 (6 bases). The V gene's germline CDR1 is SGHNT and CDR2 YYREEE (reference sequence). The CDR3 totals 15 residues. Trimming took off 3 bases at V and 4 bases at J, with 16 bases between the two ends. In nucleotides, the CDR3 is TGTGCCAGCAGCTCCCGGGAGATGTGGGGAGAGACCCAGTACTTC. Translating gives CASSSREMWGETQYF.

This clone was recorded a few times. The rearrangement links TRBV19 to TRBJ2-7, with 8 bases that match TRBD2. The germline gives CDR1 LNHDA, CDR2 SQIVND (reference sequence). The CDR3 loop spans 13 amino acids. The ends lost 5 bases at V and 0 bases at J; junction bases unmatched: 0. CDR3 nucleotide sequence: TGTGCCAGTAGTCTAGCGGGCTCCTACGAGCAGTACTTC. The encoded protein is CASSLAGSYEQYF.

The genes are TRBV19 and TRBJ1-5; the D is unclear. This CDR3 is built from 17 residues. Germline V gene lookup returns CDR1 LNHDA and CDR2 SQIVND (reference sequence). Trimming stripped 5 bases from V and 0 bases from J, with 17 bases between. The CDR3: CASSPFDWVNSNQPQHF. The DNA of the CDR3 is TGTGCCAGTAGTCCCTTCGACTGGGTAAATAGCAATCAGCCCCAGCATTTT.

The chain employs TRBV5-8 and TRBJ1-4; TRBD1 aligns across 10 bases. V lost 3 bases and J lost 8; bases outside the gene matches: 10. Germline CDR1 is SGHTS and CDR2 is YDEGEE. The CDR3 runs 16 residues. CDR3: CASSSELDRGKEKLFF. Here the CDR3 DNA reads TGTGCCAGCAGCTCCGAGCTGGACAGGGGGAAAGAAAAACTGTTTTTT.

This chain links TRBV6-5 with TRBJ2-2; 7 nucleotides line up with TRBD1. This CDR3 comprises 14 residues. The ends lost 5 bases at V and 6 bases at J; junction bases unmatched: 6. CDR1 and CDR2 (germline): MNHEY, SVGAGI. The CDR3 loop is CASSDYRGAGELFF. The DNA of the CDR3 is TGTGCCAGCAGTGATTACAGGGGCGCCGGGGAGCTGTTTTTT.

The J gene is TRBJ2-3, the V gene TRBV27, with 7 bases fitting TRBD2. The V gene end was trimmed by 4 bases and the J gene end by 8 bases; junction bases not matched to a gene: 3. The CDR3 consists of 12 residues. Germline CDR1 is MNHEY and CDR2 is SMNVEV (reference sequence). The chain's CDR3 is CASSSREGTQYF. CDR3 nucleotides: TGTGCCAGCAGTTCCAGGGAGGGTACGCAGTATTTT.

The chain employs TRBV6-6 and TRBJ2-3; D is unresolved. CDR3 length: 13 amino acids. Germline values: CDR1 MNHNY, CDR2 SVGAGI (reference sequence). V lost 4 bases and J 0 bases, leaving 5 bases between the germline ends. DNA for the CDR3: TGTGCCAGCAGTTTTGTAAGCACAGATACGCAGTATTTT. Translated, it gives CASSFVSTDTQYF.

The J gene is TRBJ1-1, the V gene TRBV19; D ambiguous. This CDR3 has 13 residues. Trimming removed 4 bases from V and 8 bases from J, with 14 bases in between. Germline CDR1 and CDR2: LNHDA and SQIVND (reference sequence). CDR3 bases: TGTGCCAGTAGTACTAGTTGGCCTAGGGAAGCTTTCTTT. Translation gives CASSTSWPREAFF.

This chain joins TRBV11-2 and TRBJ1-2; no reliable D call. V shed 5 bases and J shed 6 bases, with 16 bases lying between them. Germline CDR1 reads SGHAT; CDR2 reads FQNNGV. The CDR3 spans 14 residues. In nucleotides, the CDR3 is TGTGCCAGCAGCCCCATTCGAGGAAAGCATGGCTACACCTTC. Its protein product is CASSPIRGKHGYTF.

CDR3 loop: CASSVGSGTGDEKLFF. CDR3 coding DNA: TGTGCCAGCAGCGTAGGGTCCGGGACAGGGGATGAAAAACTGTTTTTT. The V call is TRBV9, the J call TRBJ1-4; 10 bases line up with TRBD1. Losses at the gene ends were 0 bases for V and 6 bases for J; bases not matched to a gene: 5. CDR1 is SGDLS and CDR2 is YYNGEE in the germline V gene. The CDR3 totals 16 residues. Filled out from reference TRBV9 and TRBJ1-4, the complete variable domain reads DSGVTQTPKHLITATGQRVTLRCSPRSGDLSVYWYQQSLDQGLQFLIQYYNGEERAKGNILERFSAQQFPDLHSELNLSSLELGDSALYFCASSVGSGTGDEKLFFGSGTQLSVL.

The chain combines TRBV5-8 with TRBJ2-1; D is possibly TRBD2 (6 bases). CDR1 and CDR2 (germline): SGHTS, YDEGEE. V was trimmed by 3 bases and J by 1 base, leaving 11 bases between them. The CDR3 contains 15 residues. Here the CDR3 reads CASSSRGISYNEQFF. The DNA of the CDR3 is TGTGCCAGCAGCTCCCGGGGGATATCCTACAATGAGCAGTTCTTC. The full variable domain, completed using reference TRBV5-8 and TRBJ2-1, is EAGVTQSPTHLIKTRGQQATLRCSPISGHTSVYWYQQALGLGLQFLLWYDEGEERNRGNFPPRFSGRQFPNYSSELNVNALELEDSALYLCASSSRGISYNEQFFGPGTRLTVL.